The T cell receptor beta chain described here comes from a study of T cells in localized non-small cell lung cancer. With respect to this clone: What it recognizes is unknown.

Germline CDR1 and CDR2: MNHNS and SASEGT. The CDR3 is made up of 14 amino acids. V was clipped by 6 bases and J by 1 base; unmatched bases: 6. TCRdb keeps only in-frame clones here, not all; method: immunoSEQ multiplex PCR. The sample holds under 95,000 clones, around 80% seen once. Findings and limits, study-wide: Those with higher blood T cell density had longer overall survival.

The sequence derives from a female donor over 55 with stage I lung adenocarcinoma. The material sequenced was peripheral blood, taken before any cancer treatment. The rearrangement links TRBV6-1 to TRBJ2-7; TRBD1 aligns across 7 bases. The CDR3 nucleotides read TGTGCCAGCAGAGGGACAGTCCATTCCTACGAGCAGTACTTC. Protein product: CASRGTVHSYEQYF.